These T cell receptor beta chains were read from a single sample in a study of T cells in localized non-small cell lung cancer. Here immunoSEQ multiplex PCR was the method, and the copy in TCRdb shows in-frame clones only, minus some. The sample records about 41,000 clones, more than 70% being singletons. Material: peripheral blood, obtained before any cancer treatment. The source is an older female donor with stage I squamous cell lung carcinoma. The CDR3 runs from the conserved cysteine through the conserved F or W. Each record gives: V gene, J gene, D gene, clone size, CDR3 length, CDR3 protein, CDR3 DNA. The D gene is left open where the match is weak. Clone size is stated in some rows and not others, as once, few, many or a class when expanded.

TRBV28	TRBJ1-3	.	.	16	CASSFSTGLTGNTIYF	TGTGCCAGCAGTTTTTCAACGGGATTAACTGGAAACACCATATATTTT
TRBV18	TRBJ1-1	.	.	16	CASSPYFGGLNTEAFF	TGTGCCAGCTCACCGTATTTCGGGGGGCTGAACACTGAAGCTTTCTTT
TRBV2	TRBJ2-7	TRBD1	once	14	CASSPPTGGNEQYF	TGTGCCAGCAGCCCACCGACAGGGGGCAACGAGCAGTACTTC
TRBV6-6	TRBJ2-1	.	.	16	CASRPRSGAGYNEQFF	TGTGCCAGCAGACCGAGGTCTGGGGCGGGGTACAATGAGCAGTTCTTC
TRBV19	TRBJ2-5	.	.	13	CASSPSQIETQYF	TGTGCCAGTTCCCCGAGCCAGATAGAGACCCAGTACTTC
TRBV6-5	TRBJ2-3	.	.	15	CASSLSRAVTDTQYF	TGTGCCAGCAGCCTATCCCGGGCAGTCACAGATACGCAGTATTTT
TRBV5-6	TRBJ2-1	TRBD2	.	16	CASSWQTSGIRDEQFF	TGTGCCAGCAGCTGGCAGACTAGCGGGATTCGAGATGAGCAGTTCTTC
TRBV11-2	TRBJ1-1	.	.	14	CASSLAGEAGGAFF	TGTGCCAGCAGCTTAGCCGGGGAGGCCGGAGGGGCTTTCTTT
TRBV25-1	TRBJ2-1	.	.	15	CASSVLADRFNEQFF	TGTGCCAGCAGTGTCCTAGCTGACAGATTCAATGAGCAGTTCTTC
TRBV29-1	TRBJ2-1	.	.	12	CSGVLGGNEQFF	TGCAGTGGAGTGTTAGGAGGCAATGAGCAGTTCTTC
TRBV28	TRBJ2-7	.	once	14	CASSLSGGPYEQYF	TGTGCCAGCAGTTTATCGGGCGGCCCCTACGAGCAGTACTTC
TRBV7-2	TRBJ2-5	.	.	12	CASSMGTGEQYF	TGTGCCAGCAGTATGGGGACGGGGGAGCAGTACTTC
TRBV30	TRBJ2-5	.	few	9	CAWGGTQYF	TGTGCCTGGGGCGGGACCCAGTACTTC
TRBV6-1	TRBJ2-5	.	.	11	CASSSRETQYF	TGTGCCAGCAGCAGTAGAGAGACCCAGTACTTC
TRBV30	TRBJ1-2	.	.	15	CAWSVSRRTGYGYTF	TGTGCCTGGAGTGTAAGTCGCCGGACCGGTTATGGCTACACCTTC
TRBV19	TRBJ1-2	.	.	12	CASSIGGDGYTF	TGTGCCAGTAGTATAGGAGGAGATGGCTACACCTTC
TRBV29-1	TRBJ1-2	TRBD1	.	11	CSVGQGADYTF	TGCAGCGTAGGGCAGGGGGCGGACTACACCTTC
TRBV19	TRBJ1-4	.	.	14	CASRHPRGNEKLFF	TGTGCCAGCAGACACCCACGGGGTAATGAAAAACTGTTTTTT
TRBV10-3	TRBJ1-1	TRBD1	.	15	CAIRGTGGDHTEAFF	TGTGCCATCAGGGGGACAGGGGGGGATCACACTGAAGCTTTCTTT
TRBV4-2	TRBJ2-3	.	.	13	CASSQAVGDTQYF	TGTGCCAGCAGCCAAGCTGTCGGAGATACGCAGTATTTT